This TCR beta chain was recorded in a study of CD8+ T cells in alopecia areata. This clone appeared a few times. Antigen: not known. The genes are named according to mouse. The read gets to within 4 residues of the CDR3 end, and the germline J gene fills in the rest. The pooled cutaneous lymph node cells were sorted using several markers (CD4, CD8alpha, NKG2D, NKG2ACE and others). Sequencing relied on a cDNA template that was reverse transcribed from extracted RNA. Profiling relied on immunoSEQ multiplex PCR, and the TCRdb table lists in-frame clones only, not all of them. The counts give 200,000 to 300,000 clones, none of them seen only once; 0.9% to 1.5% is held by the top ten. The CDR3 totals 13 residues. Looked up from germline, CDR1 is NNHDY and CDR2 is SYVADS. Trimming removed 2 bases from V and 6 bases from J; junction bases left unmatched: 1. Whole-study findings and limits: Patients showed less clear TCR sequence sharing than mice, possibly partly because of HLA diversity. Scalp sample sequencing also detects resident alphabeta T cells of normal skin.

The receptor's source is a C3H/HeJ mouse with alopecia areata. Strain haplotype (MHC): H2-k. The chain uses TRBV13-3 and TRBJ2-2; 7 bases fit TRBD1. Sequencing input: CD4+ T cells sorted from a lymph node. CDR3 DNA (partial): TGTGCCAGCAGTGAACAGGGGTCCGGG. Its protein is CASSEQGSG. The whole CDR3 protein reads CASSEQGSGQLYF. Together with reference TRBV13-3 and TRBJ2-2, the CDR3 gives the full variable domain: EAAVTQSPRSKVAVTGGKVTLSCHQTNNHDYMYWYRQDTGHGLRLIHYSYVADSTEKGDIPDGYKASRPSQENFSLILELASLSQTAVYFCASSEQGSGQLYFGEGSKLTVL.